Described below is a single T cell receptor (beta chain) sequence and its context. Here immunoSEQ multiplex PCR was the method, and the copy in TCRdb shows in-frame clones only, minus some. The table has about 39,000 clones, roughly 85% seen once. These data belong to a study of T cell responses to AZD1222 COVID-19 vaccine. This CDR3 spans 18 amino acids. V shed 3 bases and J shed 4 bases, with 22 bases lying between them. Per germline, CDR1 KGHSH and CDR2 LQKENI. V usage is TRBV18 and J usage is TRBJ1-5, with D perhaps TRBD1 (5 bases). The source is an adult who received the MenACWY meningococcal vaccine as a control. The sample in question was peripheral blood, obtained 28 days after the second dose of the MenACWY control vaccine. The CDR3 region is CASSPGLDEGWVNQPQHF. The CDR3, as DNA: TGTGCCAGCTCACCTGGCCTTGATGAGGGGTGGGTTAATCAGCCCCAGCATTTT. Looking up the rest from reference TRBV18 and TRBJ1-5 gives the full variable domain: NAGVMQNPRHLVRRRGQEARLRCSPMKGHSHVYWYRQLPEEGLKFMVYLQKENIIDESGMPKERFSAEFPKEGPSILRIQQVVRGDSAAYFCASSPGLDEGWVNQPQHFGDGTRLSIL.